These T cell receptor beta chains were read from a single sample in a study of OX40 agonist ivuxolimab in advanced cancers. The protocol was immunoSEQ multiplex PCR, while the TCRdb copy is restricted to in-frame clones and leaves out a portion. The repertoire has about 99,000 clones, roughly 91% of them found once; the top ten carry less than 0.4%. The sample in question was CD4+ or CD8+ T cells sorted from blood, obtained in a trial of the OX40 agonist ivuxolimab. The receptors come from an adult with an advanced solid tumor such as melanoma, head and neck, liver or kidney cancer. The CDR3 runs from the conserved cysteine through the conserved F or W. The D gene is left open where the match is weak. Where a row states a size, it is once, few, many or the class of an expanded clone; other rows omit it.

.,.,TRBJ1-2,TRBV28,TGTGCCACCCTACAGGGATCCGTTGGCTACACCTTC,CATLQGSVGYTF
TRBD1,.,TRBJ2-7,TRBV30,TGTGCCTGGAGTGGGGGCGGTCTAAGACAGGGTTCCTACGAGCAGTACTTC,CAWSGGGLRQGSYEQYF
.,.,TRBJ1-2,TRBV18,TGTGCCAGCTCACCAGTTGACACAGGCTATGGCTACACCTTC,CASSPVDTGYGYTF
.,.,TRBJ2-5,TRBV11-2,TGTGCCAGCAGCTTAGGGGAGACCCAGTACTTC,CASSLGETQYF
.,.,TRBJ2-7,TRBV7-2,TGTGCCAGCAGCTTAGGAAGTTTTGTGGCCTCCTACGAGCAGTACTTC,CASSLGSFVASYEQYF
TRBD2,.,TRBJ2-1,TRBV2,TGTGCCAGCAGGAGGGGACTAGCGGGGAACAATGAGCAGTTCTTC,CASRRGLAGNNEQFF
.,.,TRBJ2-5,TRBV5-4,TGTGCCAGCAGCTTACATGCAGAGACCCAGTACTTC,CASSLHAETQYF
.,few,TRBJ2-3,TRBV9,TGTGCCAGCAGCGTAGGTCGGACTGGGGGACTCTCCCTATCCACAGATACGCAGTATTTT,CASSVGRTGGLSLSTDTQYF
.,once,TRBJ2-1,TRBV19,TGTGCCAGTAGTCAAGAGCGGGCCGCCGATACAATTGCGCAGTTCTTC,CASSQERAADTIAQFF
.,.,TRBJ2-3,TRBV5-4,TGTGCCAGCAGCCTGTGGTACACAGATACGCAGTATTTT,CASSLWYTDTQYF
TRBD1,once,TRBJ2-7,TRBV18,TGTGCCAGCTCACGGGACAGTCCCCACGAGCAGTACTTC,CASSRDSPHEQYF
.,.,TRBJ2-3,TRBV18,TGTGCCAGCTCACCACCGAGGCAGGCAAGCACAGATACGCAGTATTTT,CASSPPRQASTDTQYF
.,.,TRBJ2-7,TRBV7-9,TGTGCCAGCTCATCCGCCGGGACAACAAACTACGAGCAGTACTTC,CASSSAGTTNYEQYF
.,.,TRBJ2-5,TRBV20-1,TGCAGTGCTAGGCAAGAGACCCAGTACTTC,CSARQETQYF
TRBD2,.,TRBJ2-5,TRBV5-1,TGCGCCAGCAGCTTGGAGGGACTAGGTTCGGAGACCCAGTACTTC,CASSLEGLGSETQYF
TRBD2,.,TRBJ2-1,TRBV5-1,TGCGCCAGCAGGACTAGCGCCGGGTCCTACAATGAGCAGTTCTTC,CASRTSAGSYNEQFF
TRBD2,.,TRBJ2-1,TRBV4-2,TGTGCCAGCAGCAGATTAGCGGGAGCTAGCTCCTACAATGAGCAGTTCTTC,CASSRLAGASSYNEQFF
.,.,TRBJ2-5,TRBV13,TGTGCCAGCAGCTTATGGTTGCCGGGGTACCAAGAGACCCAGTACTTC,CASSLWLPGYQETQYF
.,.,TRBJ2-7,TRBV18,TGTGCCAGCTCGCCAGGCAGATCTTCCTACGAGCAGTACTTC,CASSPGRSSYEQYF
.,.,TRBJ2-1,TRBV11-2,TGTGCCAGCAGCTACCGTAAGGGATCCTACAATGAGCAGTTCTTC,CASSYRKGSYNEQFF
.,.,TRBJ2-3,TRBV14,TGTGCCAGCAGCCGGAGTAGAGGAGCCCACACAGATACGCAGTATTTT,CASSRSRGAHTDTQYF
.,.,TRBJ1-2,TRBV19,TGTGCCAGTAGTATGGCCGGCAGGACGAACTATGGCTACACCTTC,CASSMAGRTNYGYTF
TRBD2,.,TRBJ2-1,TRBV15,TGTGCCACCAGCTACGGGACTAGCGGCAACAATGAGCAGTTCTTC,CATSYGTSGNNEQFF
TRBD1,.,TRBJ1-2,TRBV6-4,TGTGCCAGCAGCGGGACAGGTGGTGGCTACACCTTC,CASSGTGGGYTF
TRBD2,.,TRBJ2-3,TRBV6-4,TGTGCCAGCACTTTGGCCGGGACTAACACAGATACGCAGTATTTT,CASTLAGTNTDTQYF
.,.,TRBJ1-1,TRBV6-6,TGTGCCAGCAGTTACTCTCCAGGGGCGGGAACTGAAGCTTTCTTT,CASSYSPGAGTEAFF
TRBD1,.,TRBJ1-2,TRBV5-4,TGTGCCAGCAGCTACGACAGGGCCGGCTACACCTTC,CASSYDRAGYTF
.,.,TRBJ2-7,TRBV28,TGTGCCAGCGCGGCAGCACCCATCTACGAGCAGTACTTC,CASAAAPIYEQYF
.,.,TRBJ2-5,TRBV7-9,TGTGCCAGCAGCCCTCCGGATCACCAAGAGACCCAGTACTTC,CASSPPDHQETQYF
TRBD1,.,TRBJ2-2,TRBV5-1,TGCGCCAGCAGCAACCGGGACAGAACGAACACCGGGGAGCTGTTTTTT,CASSNRDRTNTGELFF
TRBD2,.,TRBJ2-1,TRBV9,TGTGCCAGCAGCGTTGGCGGACTAGCAGGACCCCATGAGCAGTTCTTC,CASSVGGLAGPHEQFF
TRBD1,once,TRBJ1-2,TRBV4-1,TGCGCCAGCAGCTTAGGTTCCGGGACAGCCTATGGCTACACCTTC,CASSLGSGTAYGYTF
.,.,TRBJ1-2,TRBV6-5,TGTGCCAGCAGGACAGCTAACTATGGCTACACCTTC,CASRTANYGYTF
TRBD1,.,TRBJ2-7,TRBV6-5,TGTGCCAGCAAAATATCGACAGGGCAGAACGAGCAGTACTTC,CASKISTGQNEQYF
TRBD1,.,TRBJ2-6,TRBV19,TGTGCCAGTAGTATAGAGGGACAGGGGGTTGGCTCTGGGGCCAACGTCCTGACTTTC,CASSIEGQGVGSGANVLTF
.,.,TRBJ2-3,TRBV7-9,TGTGCCAGCAGCTTATTTCAGACCACCAACGTCGGAAAGACGCAGTATTTT,CASSLFQTTNVGKTQYF
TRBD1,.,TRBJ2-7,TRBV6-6,TGTGCCAGCAGTTTACAGGGGTACTCCTACGAGCAGTACTTC,CASSLQGYSYEQYF
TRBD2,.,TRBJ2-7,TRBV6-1,TGTGCCAGCAGATGGACTAGCGAAGGGTACGAGCAGTACTTC,CASRWTSEGYEQYF
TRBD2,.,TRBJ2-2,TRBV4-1,TGCGCCAGCAGCCTAGGGACTAGCGGCTACACCGGGGAGCTGTTTTTT,CASSLGTSGYTGELFF
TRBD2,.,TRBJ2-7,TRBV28,TGTGCCAGCAGTCCCCCGGGGGGTGGGGACGAGCAGTACTTC,CASSPPGGGDEQYF
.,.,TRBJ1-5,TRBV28,TGTGCCAGCAGCCCATGGGCAGGAGGGGGTGACAATCAGCCCCAGCATTTT,CASSPWAGGGDNQPQHF
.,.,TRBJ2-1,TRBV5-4,TGTGCCAGCAGCTTAAGAACTAGTACTTACAATGAGCAGTTCTTC,CASSLRTSTYNEQFF
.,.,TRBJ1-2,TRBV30,TGTGCCTGGACCCTATTCTCCGACCGACAGGTCGGCTACACCTTC,CAWTLFSDRQVGYTF
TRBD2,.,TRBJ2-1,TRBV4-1,TGCGCCAGCAGCCAATCTAGCGGATCCTACAATGAGCAGTTCTTC,CASSQSSGSYNEQFF
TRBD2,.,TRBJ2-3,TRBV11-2,TGTGCCAGCAGCTTAGTGGCTAGCGGGGTCCCCACAGATACGCAGTATTTT,CASSLVASGVPTDTQYF
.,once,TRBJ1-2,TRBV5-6,TGTGCCAGCAGCTTGGGCGGGGGTACCTATGGCTACACCTTC,CASSLGGGTYGYTF
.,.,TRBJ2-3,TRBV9,TGTGCCAGCAGCGTAGACGGGAAAGGGGCAGATACGCAGTATTTT,CASSVDGKGADTQYF
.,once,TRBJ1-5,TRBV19,TGTGCCAGTAGTGCCCGGGACGGTAGCAATCAGCCCCAGCATTTT,CASSARDGSNQPQHF
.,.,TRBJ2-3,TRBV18,TGTGCCAGCTCACCACCGGGTACAGATACGCAGTATTTT,CASSPPGTDTQYF
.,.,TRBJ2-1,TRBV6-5,TGTGCCAGCAGTTACTTAGCGGCCTACAATGAGCAGTTCTTC,CASSYLAAYNEQFF
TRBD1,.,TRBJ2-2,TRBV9,TGTGCCAGCAGCCCCCGACAGGGGACCGGGGAGCTGTTTTTT,CASSPRQGTGELFF
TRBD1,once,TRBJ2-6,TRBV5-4,TGTGCCAGCAGCTGGGACAGGGGGCGATCTGGGGCCAACGTCCTGACTTTC,CASSWDRGRSGANVLTF
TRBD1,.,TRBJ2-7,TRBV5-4,TGTGCCAGCAGCACTGGTGGACAGGGGTCCCGCTACGAGCAGTACTTC,CASSTGGQGSRYEQYF
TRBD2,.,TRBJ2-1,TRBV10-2,TGCGCCAGCAGACTAGCGGGAGGGCTTGATGAGCAGTTCTTC,CASRLAGGLDEQFF
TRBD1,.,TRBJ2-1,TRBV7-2,TGTGCCAGCAGCTCACGGGACAGGTTTGGGGAGCAGTTCTTC,CASSSRDRFGEQFF
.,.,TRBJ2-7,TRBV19,TGTGCCAGTAGTAGCCGGGGCCTACCGGAACGGCAGTACTTC,CASSSRGLPERQYF
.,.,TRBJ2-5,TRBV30,TGTGCCTGGAGAAGGCAAGGAGAGACCCAGTACTTC,CAWRRQGETQYF
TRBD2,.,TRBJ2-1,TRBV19,TGTGCCAGTAGTACCGGACTAGCCCGCAATGAGCAGTTCTTC,CASSTGLARNEQFF
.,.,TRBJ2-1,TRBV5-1,TGCGCCAGCAGCTTGGGAGGGCCCTACGAGCAGTTCTTC,CASSLGGPYEQFF
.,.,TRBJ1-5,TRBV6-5,TGTGCCAGCAGCTACGGTCAGGGTATCAATCAGCCCCAGCATTTT,CASSYGQGINQPQHF